A selection of T cell receptor beta chains follows, all from one sample in a study of T cells expressing NK-cell markers. TCRdb re-called the 5' RACE reads, yielding one record per CDR3 amino acid sequence without DNA. The sample includes 140,000 to 150,000 distinct CDR3 sequences. Sequencing was carried out using blood T cells: a sorted CD56 or NKG2C T cell subset, CD4+ or CD8+ T cells, or bulk PBMC T cells (not recorded which). These TCRs come from a man between 18 and 35 years old in good health. Both conserved end residues are part of each CDR3.

TRBJ2-1	TRBV24-1	CATSDLRDRRGDEQSF
TRBJ2-7	TRBV12-3/TRBV12-4	CASRPLRTGGPGEQYF
TRBJ2-1	TRBV15	CATSPGTSGIWYNEQFF
TRBJ2-1	TRBV29-1	CSALPGIDEQFF
TRBJ2-1	TRBV27	CASSFFSTSYNEQFF
TRBJ2-4	TRBV5-4	CATTTGGDRGPYF
TRBJ2-7	TRBV6-5	CASALGAEQYF
TRBJ2-1	TRBV6-1	CASSWTSGRADNEQFF
TRBJ2-7	TRBV7-3	CASSPGTSLEQYF
TRBJ2-3	TRBV9	CASSAGVAGAVDTQYF
TRBJ2-1	TRBV20-1	CSASPTSGPGNEQFF
TRBJ2-2	TRBV6-1	CASSEATGVARELFF
TRBJ2-1	TRBV6-1	CASSVAGVNEQFF
TRBJ2-3	TRBV6-5	CASSYSSRLAGYDTDTQYF
TRBJ2-1	TRBV20-1	CSAPAGPSFEQFF
TRBJ2-1	TRBV12-3/TRBV12-4	CASLVSGALLDEQFF
TRBJ1-1	TRBV19	CASSIRDASEAFF
TRBJ2-3	TRBV5-1	CASSLYGLAGGPDTQYF
TRBJ2-1	TRBV30	CAFPEGNEQFF
TRBJ2-5	TRBV6-2/TRBV6-3	CATLRQGGLQETQYF
TRBJ2-1	TRBV27	CASSPVGGREGEQFF
TRBJ2-1	TRBV30	CAWSLAGGPINEQFF
TRBJ2-5	TRBV11-2	CASSHTGTSGRAGETQYF
TRBJ1-5	TRBV20-1	CSARDFSRGGQPQHF
TRBJ1-1	TRBV28	CASSFAGGRGSTEAFF
TRBJ2-7	TRBV9	CASSAGLAYEQYF
TRBJ1-1	TRBV5-1	CASSHRTGWDTEAFF
TRBJ2-1	TRBV19	CASNTGAGRASEQFF
TRBJ1-1	TRBV20-1	CSSLGGTVTEAFF
TRBJ2-1	TRBV7-9	CASSPGLAADNEQFF
TRBJ2-3	TRBV29-1	CSAWAVTPPKDTQYF
TRBJ1-1	TRBV12-3/TRBV12-4	CASSEQGLTEAFF
TRBJ2-1	TRBV4-3	CASSRLAGGRNEQFF
TRBJ2-1	TRBV12-3/TRBV12-4	CASSPSGSSYNEQFF
TRBJ2-7	TRBV7-8	CASSFRGTYEQYF
TRBJ2-7	TRBV7-9	CASSPGLAETTYEQYF
TRBJ2-7	TRBV2	CASRTSSNEQYF
TRBJ2-1	TRBV15	CATSTQSTGTYNEQFF
TRBJ2-2	TRBV6-5	CASSFWLAVHTGELFF
TRBJ2-7	TRBV11-1	CASSPTGQFAGDGYEQYF
TRBJ2-7	TRBV9	CASSLDSISYEQYF
TRBJ2-5	TRBV4-1	CASSQIGLLETQYF